Listed below are T cell receptor beta chains from one sample, sequenced in a study of radiotherapy plus CTLA-4 blockade in lung cancer. Method: immunoSEQ multiplex PCR; TCRdb's copy keeps in-frame clones and lacks some. This table has around 37,000 clones, approximately 77% appearing once. The sample was peripheral blood, taken from a patient treated with radiotherapy plus ipilimumab. The receptors here all came from a human donor with non-small cell lung cancer who had stable disease on radiotherapy plus ipilimumab. The CDR3 runs from the conserved cysteine through the conserved F or W. A D gene is named only where the DNA matches it firmly. Some rows mark clone size as missing; the rest say once, few, many or name a class of expanded clone.

V gene: TRBV4-1
J gene: TRBJ2-7
clone size: .
D gene: .
CDR3 protein: CASSRDRGSGGSYEQYF
CDR3 DNA: TGCGCCAGCAGCCGAGACAGGGGTAGCGGGGGATCCTACGAGCAGTACTTC

V gene: TRBV11-1
J gene: TRBJ2-7
clone size: few
D gene: .
CDR3 protein: CASSFSRDYEQYF
CDR3 DNA: TGTGCCAGCAGCTTTTCTCGAGATTACGAGCAGTACTTC

V gene: TRBV5-1
J gene: TRBJ2-7
clone size: .
D gene: TRBD2
CDR3 protein: CASSLAGEGLAVQYF
CDR3 DNA: TGCGCCAGCAGCTTGGCCGGAGAGGGACTAGCGGTGCAGTACTTC

V gene: TRBV29-1
J gene: TRBJ1-2
clone size: .
D gene: TRBD1
CDR3 protein: CSVESGTGFLEGYTF
CDR3 DNA: TGCAGCGTTGAGAGCGGGACAGGGTTTTTGGAAGGCTACACCTTC

V gene: TRBV5-1
J gene: TRBJ2-6
clone size: .
D gene: TRBD2
CDR3 protein: CASSSGGAIAGGPGANVLTF
CDR3 DNA: TGCGCCAGCAGCTCCGGGGGAGCGATAGCGGGGGGGCCTGGGGCCAACGTCCTGACTTTC

V gene: TRBV6-5
J gene: TRBJ1-2
clone size: .
D gene: .
CDR3 protein: CASMGAGGYGYTF
CDR3 DNA: TGTGCCAGCATGGGGGCGGGGGGGTATGGCTACACCTTC

V gene: TRBV27
J gene: TRBJ2-1
clone size: few
D gene: .
CDR3 protein: CASSERGWADNEQFF
CDR3 DNA: TGTGCCAGCAGCGAAAGGGGGTGGGCCGACAATGAGCAGTTCTTC

V gene: TRBV10-1
J gene: TRBJ2-7
clone size: few
D gene: TRBD1
CDR3 protein: CASSGDSPLGYEQYF
CDR3 DNA: TGCGCCAGCAGTGGGGACAGTCCACTGGGGTACGAGCAGTACTTC

V gene: TRBV11-3
J gene: TRBJ2-7
clone size: .
D gene: .
CDR3 protein: CASSLRGGGSYEQYF
CDR3 DNA: TGTGCCAGCAGCTTAAGAGGGGGGGGCTCCTACGAGCAGTACTTC

V gene: TRBV19
J gene: TRBJ2-3
clone size: .
D gene: TRBD2
CDR3 protein: CASSTTSGVTDTQYF
CDR3 DNA: TGTGCCAGTAGTACGACTAGCGGGGTGACAGATACGCAGTATTTT

V gene: TRBV4-2
J gene: TRBJ1-2
clone size: .
D gene: TRBD1
CDR3 protein: CASSQVDVRGDGYTF
CDR3 DNA: TGTGCCAGCAGCCAAGTCGATGTCAGGGGGGATGGCTACACCTTC

V gene: TRBV20-1
J gene: TRBJ2-4
clone size: .
D gene: .
CDR3 protein: CSAREGPRQYF
CDR3 DNA: TGCAGTGCTAGAGAGGGGCCCCGGCAGTACTTC

V gene: TRBV9
J gene: TRBJ2-2
clone size: .
D gene: .
CDR3 protein: CASSVGSQANTGELFF
CDR3 DNA: TGTGCCAGCAGCGTAGGTAGTCAGGCAAACACCGGGGAGCTGTTTTTT

V gene: TRBV25-1
J gene: TRBJ1-2
clone size: .
D gene: TRBD1
CDR3 protein: CASSEFGDRGLYGYTF
CDR3 DNA: TGTGCCAGCAGTGAATTCGGCGACAGGGGACTCTATGGCTACACCTTC

V gene: TRBV7-3
J gene: TRBJ2-2
clone size: once
D gene: .
CDR3 protein: CASSLKESSSRGWTIGELFF
CDR3 DNA: TGTGCCAGCAGCTTAAAGGAATCCAGCTCGCGAGGGTGGACGATCGGGGAGCTGTTTTTT

V gene: TRBV2
J gene: TRBJ1-2
clone size: .
D gene: .
CDR3 protein: CASSALVSITGNYGYTF
CDR3 DNA: TGTGCCAGCAGTGCCCTGGTCTCTATTACAGGAAACTATGGCTACACCTTC

V gene: TRBV2
J gene: TRBJ2-6
clone size: few
D gene: TRBD1
CDR3 protein: CAGQRGQRNAGANVLTF
CDR3 DNA: TGTGCCGGCCAACGGGGACAGAGAAACGCTGGGGCCAACGTCCTGACTTTC

V gene: TRBV4-2
J gene: TRBJ2-5
clone size: .
D gene: .
CDR3 protein: CASSRGGDQETQYF
CDR3 DNA: TGTGCCAGCAGCCGCGGCGGGGACCAAGAGACCCAGTACTTC

V gene: TRBV14
J gene: TRBJ1-2
clone size: .
D gene: .
CDR3 protein: CASSQDALLGYTF
CDR3 DNA: TGTGCCAGCAGCCAAGATGCGCTCCTTGGCTACACCTTC

V gene: TRBV5-1
J gene: TRBJ2-3
clone size: .
D gene: TRBD1
CDR3 protein: CASSFRTGPAGADTQYF
CDR3 DNA: TGCGCCAGCAGCTTCCGGACAGGGCCGGCTGGTGCAGATACGCAGTATTTT

V gene: TRBV4-3
J gene: TRBJ2-5
clone size: many
D gene: .
CDR3 protein: CASSQDPAPGQQETQYF
CDR3 DNA: TGCGCCAGCAGCCAAGATCCAGCGCCGGGACAACAAGAGACCCAGTACTTC

V gene: TRBV5-1
J gene: TRBJ1-1
clone size: few
D gene: .
CDR3 protein: CASSLAQLNTEAFF
CDR3 DNA: TGCGCCAGCAGCTTGGCACAGTTGAACACTGAAGCTTTCTTT

V gene: TRBV5-6
J gene: TRBJ2-1
clone size: .
D gene: TRBD2
CDR3 protein: CASSFNGGIYNEQFF
CDR3 DNA: TGTGCCAGCAGCTTTAACGGGGGGATCTACAATGAGCAGTTCTTC

V gene: TRBV19
J gene: TRBJ1-1
clone size: .
D gene: .
CDR3 protein: CASSEGGGTEAFF
CDR3 DNA: TGTGCCAGTAGTGAAGGGGGTGGAACTGAAGCTTTCTTT

V gene: TRBV5-6
J gene: TRBJ2-1
clone size: .
D gene: TRBD1
CDR3 protein: CASSLLGQGSNEQFF
CDR3 DNA: TGTGCCAGCAGCTTGTTGGGACAGGGTTCGAATGAGCAGTTCTTC

V gene: TRBV19
J gene: TRBJ1-2
clone size: few
D gene: .
CDR3 protein: CASSITQTGGDGYTF
CDR3 DNA: TGTGCCAGTAGTATAACCCAGACAGGCGGTGACGGCTACACCTTC

V gene: TRBV6-1
J gene: TRBJ2-4
clone size: once
D gene: TRBD1
CDR3 protein: CASSTSGGWGNIQYF
CDR3 DNA: TGTGCTAGCAGTACGTCAGGGGGCTGGGGGAACATTCAGTACTTC

V gene: TRBV7-3
J gene: TRBJ2-7
clone size: .
D gene: TRBD1
CDR3 protein: CASSLTGTVNYEQYF
CDR3 DNA: TGTGCCAGCAGCTTAACCGGGACAGTTAACTACGAGCAGTACTTC

V gene: TRBV7-8
J gene: TRBJ1-2
clone size: .
D gene: TRBD1
CDR3 protein: CASSFPGTGADYGYTF
CDR3 DNA: TGTGCCAGCAGCTTCCCTGGGACAGGGGCAGACTATGGCTACACCTTC

V gene: TRBV19
J gene: TRBJ2-5
clone size: .
D gene: .
CDR3 protein: CASSIGEATQYF
CDR3 DNA: TGTGCCAGTAGTATAGGAGAGGCGACCCAGTACTTC

V gene: TRBV7-2
J gene: TRBJ2-1
clone size: once
D gene: TRBD1
CDR3 protein: CASSYTIGTGANEQFF
CDR3 DNA: TGTGCCAGCAGCTATACCATTGGTACAGGGGCCAATGAGCAGTTCTTC

V gene: TRBV11-3
J gene: TRBJ2-1
clone size: .
D gene: .
CDR3 protein: CASSSDSPPHNEQFF
CDR3 DNA: TGTGCCAGCAGCTCGGACTCCCCTCCCCACAATGAGCAGTTCTTC

V gene: TRBV7-9
J gene: TRBJ2-7
clone size: .
D gene: TRBD1
CDR3 protein: CASSQTKGQGVHEQYF
CDR3 DNA: TGTGCCAGCAGCCAGACGAAGGGACAGGGCGTCCACGAGCAGTACTTC

V gene: TRBV28
J gene: TRBJ1-5
clone size: .
D gene: TRBD1
CDR3 protein: CASSPADRELQPQHF
CDR3 DNA: TGTGCCAGCAGTCCAGCGGACAGGGAACTTCAGCCCCAGCATTTT

V gene: TRBV5-6
J gene: TRBJ1-3
clone size: .
D gene: .
CDR3 protein: CASSLAGDSGNTIYF
CDR3 DNA: TGTGCCAGCAGCTTGGCCGGAGACTCTGGAAACACCATATATTTT

V gene: TRBV6-1
J gene: TRBJ1-2
clone size: .
D gene: TRBD1
CDR3 protein: CATSGQGAYGYTF
CDR3 DNA: TGTGCCACCTCGGGACAGGGGGCTTATGGCTACACCTTC

V gene: TRBV5-1
J gene: TRBJ1-1
clone size: medium-sized
D gene: .
CDR3 protein: CASSPQVPNTEAFF
CDR3 DNA: TGCGCCAGCAGCCCACAGGTTCCGAACACTGAAGCTTTCTTT

V gene: TRBV11-3
J gene: TRBJ2-2
clone size: few
D gene: .
CDR3 protein: CASSLEASTGELFF
CDR3 DNA: TGTGCCAGCAGCTTAGAAGCGAGCACCGGGGAGCTGTTTTTT

V gene: TRBV10-3
J gene: TRBJ1-4
clone size: few
D gene: .
CDR3 protein: CAISEGPREKLFF
CDR3 DNA: TGTGCCATCAGTGAGGGCCCCAGGGAAAAACTGTTTTTT

V gene: TRBV7-2
J gene: TRBJ2-7
clone size: .
D gene: .
CDR3 protein: CASSPDTYEQYF
CDR3 DNA: TGTGCCAGCAGCCCGGACACCTACGAGCAGTACTTC

V gene: TRBV5-4
J gene: TRBJ2-4
clone size: .
D gene: .
CDR3 protein: CASSLDRVNIQYF
CDR3 DNA: TGTGCCAGCAGCTTGGACAGGGTAAACATTCAGTACTTC

V gene: TRBV29-1
J gene: TRBJ2-1
clone size: medium-sized
D gene: .
CDR3 protein: CSVVTNEQFF
CDR3 DNA: TGCAGCGTTGTGACTAATGAGCAGTTCTTC

V gene: TRBV12-5
J gene: TRBJ1-5
clone size: few
D gene: .
CDR3 protein: CASGLDSRNQPQHF
CDR3 DNA: TGTGCTAGTGGCCTGGACAGTCGAAATCAGCCCCAGCATTTT

V gene: TRBV6-5
J gene: TRBJ1-1
clone size: medium-sized
D gene: .
CDR3 protein: CASSYQGAGSEAFF
CDR3 DNA: TGTGCCAGCAGTTACCAGGGTGCAGGTTCTGAAGCTTTCTTT

V gene: TRBV19
J gene: TRBJ2-1
clone size: once
D gene: .
CDR3 protein: CASGGGLSYNEQFF
CDR3 DNA: TGTGCCAGTGGGGGGGGGCTGTCCTACAATGAGCAGTTCTTC

V gene: TRBV19
J gene: TRBJ1-3
clone size: .
D gene: .
CDR3 protein: CASAGSAGNTIYF
CDR3 DNA: TGTGCCAGCGCGGGGTCCGCTGGAAACACCATATATTTT

V gene: TRBV6-5
J gene: TRBJ1-6
clone size: .
D gene: .
CDR3 protein: CASSYNGFPNSPLHF
CDR3 DNA: TGTGCCAGCAGTTATAACGGGTTCCCGAATTCACCCCTCCACTTT

V gene: TRBV30
J gene: TRBJ1-1
clone size: .
D gene: TRBD1
CDR3 protein: CAWSGTGEAFF
CDR3 DNA: TGTGCCTGGAGCGGGACAGGGGAAGCTTTCTTT

V gene: TRBV7-2
J gene: TRBJ2-2
clone size: few
D gene: .
CDR3 protein: CASRFSAGNTGELFF
CDR3 DNA: TGTGCCAGCAGATTTTCAGCGGGGAACACCGGGGAGCTGTTTTTT

V gene: TRBV7-3
J gene: TRBJ1-1
clone size: .
D gene: TRBD1
CDR3 protein: CASSLNGQGWNTEAFF
CDR3 DNA: TGTGCCAGCAGCTTAAATGGACAGGGGTGGAACACTGAAGCTTTCTTT

V gene: TRBV19
J gene: TRBJ2-1
clone size: .
D gene: .
CDR3 protein: CASSMTARNEYNEQFF
CDR3 DNA: TGTGCCAGTAGTATGACAGCACGAAATGAGTACAATGAGCAGTTCTTC